What follows are 11 T cell receptor beta chains derived from one specimen sequenced in a study of blood T cell repertoires in COVID-19 (TCRdb year 2020). The library was produced with the immunoSEQ multiplex PCR assay. What TCRdb holds here is the immuneACCESS table cut down to in-frame rearrangements. Part of the clones is not present; checked against another copy, under half of the missing clones reflect an unresolved V gene, and the others are unexplained. The table for this sample lists over 95,000 clones; roughly 80% of them were counted only once. Together, the top ten hold roughly 1.6% of the sample. Input material: peripheral blood. These receptors originate from a man in his forties or fifties with acute or convalescent COVID-19.

This sequence joins TRBV19 and TRBJ2-2; 7 bases fit TRBD1. Germline V gives CDR1 LNHDA, CDR2 SQIVND (reference sequence). The length of the CDR3 is 16 residues. V trimming: 4 bases; J trimming: 3 bases; junction bases outside the gene matches: 8. CDR3 coding DNA: TGTGCCAGTAGTAAGGAACAGGGGTACGACACCGGGGAGCTGTTTTTT. It specifies CASSKEQGYDTGELFF.

In its sample, this clone was seen once. The chain carries TRBV7-9 and TRBJ1-4; D gene uncertain. Trimming pared 2 bases from V and 6 bases from J, leaving 10 bases between. Germline assignment: CDR1 SEHNR and CDR2 FQNEAQ (reference sequence). The CDR3 covers 14 residues. For the CDR3, the DNA is TGTGCCAGCAGCTTAACTAGTTTCGATGAAAAACTGTTTTTT. Encoded protein: CASSLTSFDEKLFF.

The chain links TRBV7-2 to TRBJ1-1, with TRBD1 as a possible D gene (6 bases). Trimming took off 3 bases at V and 5 bases at J, with 13 bases between the two ends. CDR3 length: 14 amino acids. From germline, CDR1 is SGHTA and CDR2 FQGNSA. For the CDR3, the DNA is TGTGCCAGCAGCTTCCAACAGGGCTCGACTGAAGCTTTCTTT. Translated: CASSFQQGSTEAFF. The complete variable domain, with remaining parts taken from reference TRBV7-2 and TRBJ1-1, reads GAGVSQSPSNKVTEKGKDVELRCDPISGHTALYWYRQSLGQGLEFLIYFQGNSAPDKSGLPSDRFSAERTGGSVSTLTIQRTQQEDSAVYLCASSFQQGSTEAFFGQGTRLTVV.

This clone showed up just once. This rearrangement joins TRBV7-3 to TRBJ2-2, with a tentative D call TRBD1 (6 bases). The V and J ends lost 5 bases and 0 bases respectively, with 16 bases between them. CDR3 length equals 17 residues. Germline CDR1 and CDR2: SGHTA and FQGTGA. CDR3 coding DNA: TGTGCCAGCAGCCCCTACCTCTCAGGGGCGAACACCGGGGAGCTGTTTTTT. Translation gives CASSPYLSGANTGELFF.

The chain links TRBV2 to TRBJ2-2; TRBD2 is a possible D gene (5 bases). V lost 6 bases, J lost 2 bases, and 7 bases lay in between. This CDR3 contains 13 residues. The germline CDR1 and CDR2 sequences are SNHLY and FYNNEI. The CDR3 bases are TGTGCCAGCAGCCGGGAAAACACCGGGGAGCTGTTTTTT. It codes for CASSRENTGELFF.

The chain couples TRBV6-5 to TRBJ1-6; D gene ambiguous. Per germline, CDR1 MNHEY and CDR2 SVGAGI. V was clipped by 7 bases and J by 4 bases, with 8 bases between them. CDR3 size: 13 residues. The chain's CDR3 is CASIADYNSPLHF. The CDR3 DNA follows: TGTGCCAGCATTGCGGATTATAATTCACCCCTCCACTTT.

CDR3 sequence reads: CASSQAPKGIITEAFF. As DNA, the CDR3 is TGTGCCAGCAGCCAAGCTCCTAAGGGGATAATCACTGAAGCTTTCTTT. The chain joins TRBV3-1 (or the pseudogene TRBV3-2) to TRBJ1-1, with D possibly TRBD1 on 5 matching bases. V lost 1 base and J 4 bases, leaving 16 bases between the germline ends. This CDR3 comprises 16 residues. Germline V gives CDR1 LGHDT, CDR2 YNNKEL (reference sequence).

J is TRBJ2-2 and V is TRBV6-6; possibly TRBD1 for D (6 bases). V dropped 5 bases and J dropped 4 bases, with 11 bases sitting between them. Germline V gene sequence: CDR1 MNHNY, CDR2 SVGAGI (reference sequence). There are 14 residues in the CDR3. CDR3 in amino acids: CASSTGWGTGELFF. The CDR3 DNA reads TGTGCCAGCAGTACAGGGTGGGGCACCGGGGAGCTGTTTTTT.

The chain combines TRBV11-2 with TRBJ1-6; 8 nucleotides agree with TRBD1. CDR1 is SGHAT and CDR2 is FQNNGV in the germline V gene. With 5 bases clipped from V and 9 bases from J, the junction kept 6 bases outside the gene matches. The CDR3 covers 14 residues. This CDR3 reads CASSLGTGASPLHF. CDR3 nucleotide sequence: TGTGCCAGCAGCCTGGGGACAGGCGCTTCACCCCTCCACTTT.

The chain combines TRBV5-1 with TRBJ1-1; D perhaps matches TRBD1 (6 bases). Between the trimmed V and J ends, which lost 4 bases and 4 bases, there was a span of 11 bases. The germline CDR1 and CDR2 sequences are SGHRS and YFSETQ. There are 13 residues in the CDR3. The CDR3 DNA follows: TGCGCCAGCAGCGAAGCGGGGGCCACTGAAGCTTTCTTT. This translates into CASSEAGATEAFF.

The V gene is TRBV9, the J gene TRBJ2-1, with unresolved D. Germline loops: CDR1 SGDLS, CDR2 YYNGEE. Trimming took off 2 bases at V and 1 base at J, with 4 bases between the two ends. There are 13 residues in the CDR3. The CDR3 DNA reads TGTGCCAGCAGCGTCCTGTCCTACAATGAGCAGTTCTTC. Protein: CASSVLSYNEQFF.